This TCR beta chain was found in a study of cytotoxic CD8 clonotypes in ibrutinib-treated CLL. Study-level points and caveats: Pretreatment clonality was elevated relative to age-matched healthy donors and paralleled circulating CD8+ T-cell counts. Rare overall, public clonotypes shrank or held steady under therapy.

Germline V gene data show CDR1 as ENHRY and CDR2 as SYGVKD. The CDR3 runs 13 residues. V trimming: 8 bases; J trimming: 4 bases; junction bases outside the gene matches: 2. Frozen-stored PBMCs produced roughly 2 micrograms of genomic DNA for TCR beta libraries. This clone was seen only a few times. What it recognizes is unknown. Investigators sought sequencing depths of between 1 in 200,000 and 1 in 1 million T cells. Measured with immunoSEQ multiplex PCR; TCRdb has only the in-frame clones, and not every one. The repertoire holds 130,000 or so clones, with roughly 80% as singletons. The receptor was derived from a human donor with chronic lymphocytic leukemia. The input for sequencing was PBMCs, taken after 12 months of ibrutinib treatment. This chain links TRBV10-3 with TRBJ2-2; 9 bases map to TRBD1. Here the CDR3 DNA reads TGTGCCATCGGGACAGGGCCCACCGGGGAGCTGTTTTTT. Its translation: CAIGTGPTGELFF.